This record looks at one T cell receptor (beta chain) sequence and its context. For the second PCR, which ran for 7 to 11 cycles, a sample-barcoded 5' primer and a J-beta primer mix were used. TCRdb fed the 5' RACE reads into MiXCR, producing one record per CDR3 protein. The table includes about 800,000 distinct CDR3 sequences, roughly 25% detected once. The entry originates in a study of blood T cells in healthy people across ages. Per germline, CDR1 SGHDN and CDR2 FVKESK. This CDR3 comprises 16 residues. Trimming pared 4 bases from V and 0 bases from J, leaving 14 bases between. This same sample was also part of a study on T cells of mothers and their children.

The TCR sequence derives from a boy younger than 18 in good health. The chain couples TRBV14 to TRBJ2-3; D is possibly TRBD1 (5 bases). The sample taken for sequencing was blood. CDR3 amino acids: CASSPQLDRSTDTQYF. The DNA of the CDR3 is TGTGCCAGCAGCCCACAACTTGACAGAAGCACAGATACGCAGTATTTT.